This T cell receptor beta chain emerged from a study of cytomegalovirus exposure and HLA in healthy donors. Libraries were prepared by immunoSEQ multiplex PCR; TCRdb keeps only in-frame clonotypes and omits some of them. The sample includes 100,000 to 150,000 clones, roughly 90% of them seen just once. The material sequenced was PBMCs. The receptor comes from a young woman in good health and CMV-seronegative.

Here the CDR3 DNA reads TGTGCCAGCAGCGGCCTAGATAGGGGGCGAGGCTATGGCTACACCTTC. This codes for CASSGLDRGRGYGYTF. V usage is TRBV9 and J usage is TRBJ1-2; 7 nucleotides match TRBD1. CDR3 length: 16 amino acids. Per the germline V gene, CDR1 is SGDLS and CDR2 is YYNGEE. With 3 bases clipped from V and 4 bases from J, the junction kept 12 bases outside the gene matches.